These T cell receptor beta chains were read from a single sample in a study of OX40 agonist ivuxolimab in advanced cancers. Sequenced by immunoSEQ multiplex PCR; TCRdb stores in-frame clones only, minus some. The sample carries some 100,000 clones, approximately 90% recorded once. Source: CD4+ or CD8+ T cells sorted from blood, taken in a trial of the OX40 agonist ivuxolimab. These receptors came from an adult with an advanced solid tumor such as melanoma, head and neck, liver or kidney cancer. CDR3s include the opening cysteine and the closing phenylalanine or tryptophan. The D gene is left open where the match is weak. Not every row has a clone size; where given, it reads once, few, many or a size class.

>TRBJ2-7|once|-|TRBV5-6
CASSPGPRNYEQYF
TGTGCCAGCAGCCCGGGACCCAGGAACTACGAGCAGTACTTC
>TRBJ2-3|-|TRBD2|TRBV5-1
CASSQEGGPTDTQYF
TGCGCCAGCAGTCAGGAGGGAGGGCCAACAGATACGCAGTATTTT
>TRBJ2-1|-|TRBD2|TRBV6-6
CASRRSGIYNEQFF
TGTGCCAGCAGGAGAAGCGGGATTTACAATGAGCAGTTCTTC
>TRBJ2-1|-|-|TRBV28
CASSEGSSYNEQFF
TGTGCCAGCAGTGAGGGGAGCTCCTACAATGAGCAGTTCTTC
>TRBJ2-7|-|TRBD1|TRBV19
CASSPNRGTDEQYF
TGTGCCAGTAGTCCCAACAGGGGGACGGACGAGCAGTACTTC
>TRBJ2-3|-|-|TRBV7-2
CASSLESAAASTDTQYF
TGTGCCAGCAGCTTAGAGTCGGCGGCCGCTAGCACAGATACGCAGTATTTT
>TRBJ2-5|few|-|TRBV15
CATSRGAGHTETQYF
TGTGCCACCAGCAGGGGGGCAGGGCATACGGAGACCCAGTACTTC
>TRBJ2-1|-|TRBD2|TRBV30
CAWTIGVAGERDEQFF
TGTGCCTGGACCATAGGGGTAGCGGGAGAGAGAGATGAGCAGTTCTTC
>TRBJ2-7|-|TRBD1|TRBV5-1
CASSHGQGNEQYF
TGCGCCAGCAGCCACGGACAGGGCAACGAGCAGTACTTC
>TRBJ2-1|-|TRBD2|TRBV9
CASSVSGRGSYNEQFF
TGTGCCAGCAGCGTTAGCGGGAGGGGTTCCTACAATGAGCAGTTCTTC
>TRBJ1-2|-|-|TRBV18
CASSPLGDGYTF
TGTGCCAGCTCACCCCTGGGGGATGGCTACACCTTC
>TRBJ2-7|-|-|TRBV27
CASSFSLLRSYEQYF
TGTGCCAGCAGTTTCTCCCTGCTTAGATCCTACGAGCAGTACTTC
>TRBJ2-7|-|TRBD1|TRBV27
CASRKGTEPYEQYF
TGTGCCAGCAGGAAAGGGACAGAACCCTACGAGCAGTACTTC
>TRBJ1-2|-|-|TRBV19
CASSMVLGMDGYTF
TGTGCCAGTAGTATGGTCTTGGGCATGGATGGCTACACCTTC
>TRBJ1-5|-|-|TRBV18
CASSPGGQTGQPQHF
TGTGCCAGCTCACCGGGGGGGCAAACGGGACAGCCCCAGCATTTT
>TRBJ2-7|-|-|TRBV5-3
CARSRGGPFPIGGEAYEQYF
TGTGCCAGAAGCAGGGGGGGCCCCTTCCCCATTGGGGGAGAGGCCTACGAGCAGTACTTC
>TRBJ2-3|few|-|TRBV14
CASSQSLTSTDTQYF
TGTGCCAGCAGCCAATCCCTAACAAGCACAGATACGCAGTATTTT
>TRBJ2-7|-|TRBD1|TRBV10-1
CASSEITGGEQYF
TGCGCCAGCAGTGAAATTACAGGGGGCGAGCAGTACTTC
>TRBJ2-1|-|TRBD2|TRBV5-1
CASSLTSGSVDEQFF
TGCGCCAGCAGCCTTACTAGCGGGAGTGTCGATGAGCAGTTCTTC
>TRBJ2-4|-|TRBD2|TRBV6-5
CASSQAGGARNIQYF
TGTGCCAGCAGCCAAGCGGGAGGGGCACGGAACATTCAGTACTTC
>TRBJ1-1|few|-|TRBV5-1
CASSLGAGDNTEAFF
TGCGCCAGCAGCTTGGGGGCAGGGGATAACACTGAAGCTTTCTTT
>TRBJ2-2|-|TRBD1|TRBV6-5
CASMRQGPGELFF
TGTGCCAGCATGAGACAGGGGCCCGGGGAGCTGTTTTTT
>TRBJ1-3|-|-|TRBV6-5
CASLAAGAGNTIYF
TGTGCCTCCCTGGCGGCCGGGGCTGGAAACACCATATATTTT
>TRBJ2-1|-|TRBD2|TRBV5-1
CASSWQGREGEQFF
TGCGCCAGCAGCTGGCAGGGTCGGGAGGGGGAGCAGTTCTTC
>TRBJ1-1|-|-|TRBV18
CASSPRVGGISTEAFF
TGTGCCAGCTCACCTAGAGTTGGGGGGATCAGCACTGAAGCTTTCTTT
>TRBJ2-7|once|-|TRBV5-1
CASSLEGTYEQYF
TGCGCCAGCAGCTTGGAAGGTACCTACGAGCAGTACTTC
>TRBJ2-3|-|TRBD2|TRBV11-3
CASSLGRGSGTDTQYF
TGTGCCAGCAGCTTAGGCCGCGGGAGCGGCACAGATACGCAGTATTTT
>TRBJ2-5|-|-|TRBV10-1
CASSETTQGRTQYF
TGCGCCAGCAGCGAGACGACCCAAGGTCGGACCCAGTACTTC
>TRBJ2-7|-|TRBD2|TRBV11-2
CASSSSGIWYEQYF
TGTGCCAGCAGCTCTAGCGGGATTTGGTACGAGCAGTACTTC
>TRBJ2-7|-|TRBD1|TRBV5-1
CASSNTGGHEQYF
TGCGCCAGCAGCAATACAGGGGGCCACGAGCAGTACTTC
>TRBJ2-7|-|TRBD1|TRBV18
CASSPQGAFGEQYF
TGTGCCAGCTCACCACAGGGGGCGTTCGGCGAGCAGTACTTC
>TRBJ2-3|-|-|TRBV6-5
CASSYGAYPDTQYF
TGTGCCAGCAGTTACGGGGCGTACCCGGATACGCAGTATTTT
>TRBJ2-1|-|-|TRBV18
CASSPPVALSYNEQFF
TGTGCCAGCTCACCCCCAGTTGCTCTCTCCTACAATGAGCAGTTCTTC
>TRBJ2-3|-|TRBD2|TRBV4-1
CASSQDSGRVTDTQYF
TGCGCCAGCAGCCAAGATAGCGGGAGGGTCACAGATACGCAGTATTTT
>TRBJ1-5|-|TRBD1|TRBV2
CASGTDSNQPQHF
TGTGCCAGTGGGACAGATAGCAATCAGCCCCAGCATTTT
>TRBJ2-3|-|-|TRBV5-1
CASSLVGEFTDTQYF
TGCGCCAGCAGCTTGGTGGGGGAATTCACAGATACGCAGTATTTT
>TRBJ2-3|-|-|TRBV6-5
CASSYRTSREDTQYF
TGTGCCAGCAGTTACCGGACCTCCCGTGAGGATACGCAGTATTTT
>TRBJ1-2|-|-|TRBV28
CASSLLAGAGYTF
TGTGCCAGCAGTTTATTAGCGGGTGCTGGCTACACCTTC
>TRBJ1-5|-|-|TRBV7-2
CASSLVRDSTQHF
TGTGCCAGCAGCTTAGTGAGAGATTCGACCCAGCATTTT
>TRBJ1-1|-|-|TRBV5-4
CASSKGTLNTEAFF
TGTGCCAGCAGCAAAGGGACACTAAACACTGAAGCTTTCTTT
>TRBJ2-5|-|TRBD1|TRBV6-1
CASRNTGVETQYF
TGTGCCAGCAGGAATACAGGGGTGGAGACCCAGTACTTC
>TRBJ1-3|once|-|TRBV30
CAWRAATGNTIYF
TGTGCCTGGAGGGCGGCGACGGGAAACACCATATATTTT
>TRBJ2-7|-|TRBD2|TRBV30
CAWRGTSATYEQYF
TGTGCCTGGAGAGGGACTAGCGCTACCTACGAGCAGTACTTC
>TRBJ2-7|-|-|TRBV18
CASSPPVGGFHEQYF
TGTGCCAGCTCACCACCGGTCGGAGGGTTCCACGAGCAGTACTTC
>TRBJ1-1|-|-|TRBV7-9
CASSLQLVNTEAFF
TGTGCCAGCAGCTTACAGTTGGTGAACACTGAAGCTTTCTTT
>TRBJ1-1|-|-|TRBV28
CASSFGTNPYVAEAFF
TGTGCCAGCAGTTTCGGTACAAACCCTTATGTGGCTGAAGCTTTCTTT
>TRBJ2-2|-|TRBD2|TRBV9
CASSVMGLAGVGELFF
TGTGCCAGCAGCGTAATGGGGCTAGCGGGAGTCGGGGAGCTGTTTTTT
>TRBJ2-7|-|-|TRBV4-1
CASSQVAAVGSYEQYF
TGCGCCAGCAGCCAGGTAGCGGCCGTCGGGTCCTACGAGCAGTACTTC
>TRBJ2-7|-|-|TRBV10-3
CAITGQEGLGEQYF
TGTGCCATCACAGGACAGGAGGGACTTGGCGAGCAGTACTTC
>TRBJ2-1|-|-|TRBV4-2
CASSQDSPSANNEQFF
TGTGCCAGCAGCCAAGATAGCCCTAGCGCAAATAATGAGCAGTTCTTC
>TRBJ2-3|-|-|TRBV7-2
CASSSVGTDTQYF
TGTGCCAGCAGCTCAGTGGGCACAGATACGCAGTATTTT
>TRBJ2-3|few|TRBD2|TRBV10-2
CASSLSGTSGGSTDTQYF
TGCGCCAGCAGTCTCAGTGGGACTAGCGGAGGAAGCACAGATACGCAGTATTTT
>TRBJ2-3|-|TRBD1|TRBV5-1
CASSSGTGQTDTQYF
TGCGCCAGCAGCTCCGGGACAGGACAGACAGATACGCAGTATTTT
>TRBJ2-1|once|-|TRBV4-2
CASSPGGGHNEQFF
TGTGCCAGCAGCCCAGGGGGAGGGCACAATGAGCAGTTCTTC
>TRBJ2-1|-|-|TRBV30
CAWRPVVAAYNEQFF
TGTGCCTGGAGGCCGGTGGTAGCGGCCTACAATGAGCAGTTCTTC
>TRBJ2-7|-|-|TRBV12-2
CASRLVAGGPHEQYF
TGTGCAAGTCGCTTAGTCGCGGGAGGGCCCCACGAGCAGTACTTC
>TRBJ2-2|-|TRBD2|TRBV27
CASSRGLAGEGNTGELFF
TGTGCCAGCAGCCGCGGACTAGCGGGAGAGGGAAACACCGGGGAGCTGTTTTTT